This TCR beta chain was identified in a study of cytomegalovirus exposure and HLA in healthy donors. The wider study: An earlier analysis identified approximately 120 million unique TCR beta sequences in 150 million to 200 million T cells. Caucasian-associated ancestry cluster membership applied to under 85% of several hundred genotyped donors. Regarding the study as a whole: As a later analysis showed, several of the most significant clusters appeared to be linked to common viral pathogens. In a later analysis, DRB1 alleles had the most associated TCRs; HLA-C alleles the fewest.

60 Vbeta and 13 Jbeta primers were used in PCR. The repertoire was sequenced with immunoSEQ multiplex PCR; TCRdb's copy has only in-frame clones and lacks some. The sample holds 150,000 to 200,000 clones, just over 75% seen once. On this clone: Its antigen is as yet unknown.

The CDR3 has 16 amino acids. V was shortened by 5 bases and J by 2 bases, with 15 bases between the two germline ends. CDR1 and CDR2 (germline): SEHNR, FQNEAQ (reference sequence). The chain uses TRBV7-9 and TRBJ2-2; tentatively, D is TRBD2 (5 bases). The TCR originated in a woman between 40 and 50 years old in good health and CMV-seronegative. Sequencing was performed on PBMCs. CDR3 sequence (DNA): TGTGCCAGCAGCCCATCTGCTGCGGGCAACACCGGGGAGCTGTTTTTT. Its translation is CASSPSAAGNTGELFF. The whole variable domain, filled in from reference TRBV7-9 and TRBJ2-2, reads DTGVSQNPRHKITKRGQNVTFRCDPISEHNRLYWYRQTLGQGPEFLTYFQNEAQLEKSRLLSDRFSAERPKGSFSTLEIQRTEQGDSAMYLCASSPSAAGNTGELFFGEGSRLTVL.